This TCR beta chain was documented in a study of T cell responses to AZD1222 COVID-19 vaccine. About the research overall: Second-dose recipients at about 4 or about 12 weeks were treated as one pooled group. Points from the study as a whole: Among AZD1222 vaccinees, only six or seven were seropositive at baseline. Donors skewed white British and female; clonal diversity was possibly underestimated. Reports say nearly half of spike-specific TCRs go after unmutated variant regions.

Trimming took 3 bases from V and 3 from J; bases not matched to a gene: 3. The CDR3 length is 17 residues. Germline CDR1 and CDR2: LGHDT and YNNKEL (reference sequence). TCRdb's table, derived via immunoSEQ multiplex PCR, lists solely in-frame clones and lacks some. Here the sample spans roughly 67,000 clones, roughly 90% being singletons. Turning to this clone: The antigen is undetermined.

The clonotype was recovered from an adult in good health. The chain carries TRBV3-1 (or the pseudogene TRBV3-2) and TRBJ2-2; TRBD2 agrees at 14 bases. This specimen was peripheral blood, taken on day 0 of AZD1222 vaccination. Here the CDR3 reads CASSHPGLAGDTGELFF. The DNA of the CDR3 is TGTGCCAGCAGCCACCCGGGACTAGCGGGAGACACCGGGGAGCTGTTTTTT.